This T cell receptor beta chain emerged from a study of T cell changes during pregnancy in multiple sclerosis. Only in-frame clones appear in the TCRdb table, and some are missing; sequencing was by immunoSEQ multiplex PCR. Seen here are some 80,000 clones, 94% observed once, and the top ten hold roughly 0.14%. This clone appeared once. Deletions cut 7 bases from V and 6 bases from J, with 15 bases between. There are 13 residues in the CDR3. Germline loops: CDR1 MNHNS, CDR2 SASEGT. The receptor comes from a female donor with multiple sclerosis, enrolled in a pregnancy study. The specimen comprised CD4+ T cells from peripheral blood mononuclear cells, sampled after pregnancy. The chain joins TRBV6-1 to TRBJ1-1; possible D gene TRBD1, 5 bases. The CDR3 sequence is CASILGGDPEAFF. The CDR3 DNA sequence: TGTGCCAGCATACTGGGGGGGGACCCTGAAGCTTTCTTT.